This entry describes one T cell receptor beta chain. This clonotype came up a few times. It lacks a known antigen. No base quality values were provided; no much bigger clone lies one nucleotide off. This specimen's treatment or condition label, per the study, means: approximately 9-day PBMC culture with coronavirus spike peptide pools or control peptides (ViraFEST assay). CD4+ T cells from unexposed donors were collected before the COVID-19 pandemic (2011-2018). To expand antigen-specific T cells with peptide pools and then pick out the expanded clonotypes through TCR sequencing, the study relied on the ViraFEST assay. About 1.8 million PBMCs per well were cultured in IMDM with approximately 5% human AB serum and around 10 IU/ml IL-2, plus 10 ug/ml peptide pools. On days 3 and 7, half of the culture medium was replaced with fresh IL-2-containing medium. CD4+ T cells were isolated after approximately eleven days of culture through negative selection using the EasySep CD4+ T cell isolation kit. Unexposed donor CD4+ T cells were tested for reactivity to SARS-CoV-2 S and N and four common cold coronavirus spike pools, as cell number allowed. Ficoll-Paque Plus gradient centrifugation was used to isolate PBMCs from whole blood, and the isolated PBMCs were then either used fresh or cryopreserved at -140C. Each culture condition was generally run in triplicate wells. Leukapheresis product for the unexposed donors was purchased commercially.

This sample stems from a study of vaccination and CD4 T cells after COVID-19 (dated by TCRdb to between 2021 and 2023). Context from the whole study: In the convalescent cohort there were six males and four females, among whom were two Hispanic individuals, seven Caucasians, two Asians and one multiracial person. Each participant got two doses of either the Pfizer-BioNTech BNT162b2 vaccine (n=8) or the Moderna mRNA-1273 vaccine (n=2). Post-COVID blood samples were collected from convalescent patients a median of around 100 days after diagnosis, with a range of roughly 30 to 161 days. Post-vaccine blood samples were taken a median of about 70 days after the second vaccine dose, with a range of about 13 to 250 days. Culture stimuli were overlapping spike peptide pools from SARS-CoV-2 and from the common cold coronaviruses HCoV-NL63, HCoV-OC43 and HCoV-229E. As controls, cultures received a CEFX viral epitope pool (the positive control), an HIV-1 Nef peptide pool (the negative control), or no peptide at all. In 10 COVID-19 convalescent patients and a handful of infection-naive healthy vaccine recipients, the spike-specific CD4+ TCR repertoire before mRNA vaccination was compared with the repertoire after mRNA vaccination. Memory CD4+ T cell crossreactivity between SARS-CoV-2 and common cold coronavirus spike proteins was assessed at the TCR clonotype level in an earlier paper using these donors. Findings and caveats that apply to the study as a whole: Nearly all vaccine-specific clones in convalescent patients (304 of 307) were mono-reactive for SARS-CoV-2 spike rather than cross-reactive with common cold coronaviruses. In convalescent patients, a median around 90% of post-vaccine SARS-CoV-2-reactive clones were detected only after vaccination, suggesting vaccine-specific priming. The median number of SARS-CoV-2-reactive clonotypes rose from under 25 after infection to 30 to 45 after vaccination, but the change was not significant. Relatively few convalescent patients were included in the study, and early timepoints after natural infection were not analyzed.

After removal of 4 bases from V and 5 bases from J, the junction retains 3 bases not matched to a gene. The CDR3 starts with the cysteine, ends with the phenylalanine, and has 14 residues. The kept DNA is CDR3 alone, 42 bases in frame from the first base. CDR1 SGHNT and CDR2 YYREEE are derived from the germline V gene (reference sequence). The method was PCR. At the Johns Hopkins FTIC core, DNA from the cultured CD4+ T cells underwent TCR sequencing with the Oncomine TCR Beta short-read assay. The QIAamp micro DNA kit was used to extract genomic DNA from the cultured CD4+ T cells. The Oncomine TCR Beta libraries from cultured CD4+ T cells were pooled using unique dual indexes and then sequenced on an Illumina iSeq 100. In the authors' own workflow: Non-productive sequences were filtered out, and CDR3s that did not start with C, did not end with F or W, or were shorter than 7 amino acids were discarded. Antigen-specific clonotypes were identified with the MANAFEST web application by comparing peptide-stimulated wells with reference and other culture wells. To be called positive, a clone needed an FDR below 0.05, an odds ratio above 5, and a productive frequency above 0.1% in at least two of three replicate wells. A clonotype was classed as cross-reactive if the clonotype showed significant expansion both in SARS-CoV-2 spike wells and in at least one common cold coronavirus spike condition. CDR3 homology was assessed with Levenshtein distances (stringdist) and unrooted phylogenetic trees (ape) in R version 3.6.1. TCRdb reprocessing: public reads trimmed at Q25 with fastp, clones called with MiXCR, in-frame beta chains kept. Identical CDR3 proteins give one entry, which carries the most common genes and DNA. The V and J calls follow TCRdb's processing rather than the paper's. Across this sample there are some 11,000 distinct CDR3 sequences, with under 40% seen only once. The top ten hold roughly 21% of the sample.

This receptor was obtained from a human donor in good health. The sequence links TRBV5-4 to TRBJ1-6; 7 junctional bases match TRBD1. The material sequenced was CD4+ T cells from blood, cultured in vitro. The DNA is as follows: TGTGCCAGCAGCCGCGACAGGGATAATTCACCCCTCCACTTT. Its coded protein is CASSRDRDNSPLHF.